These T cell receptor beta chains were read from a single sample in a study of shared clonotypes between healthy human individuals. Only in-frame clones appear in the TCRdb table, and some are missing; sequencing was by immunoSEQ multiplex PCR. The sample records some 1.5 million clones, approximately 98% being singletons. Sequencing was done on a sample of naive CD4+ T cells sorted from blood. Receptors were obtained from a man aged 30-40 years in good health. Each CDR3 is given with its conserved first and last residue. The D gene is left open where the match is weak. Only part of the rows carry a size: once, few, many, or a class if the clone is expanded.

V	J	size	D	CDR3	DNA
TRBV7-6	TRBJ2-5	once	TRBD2	CASSPRTSGIGLETQYF	TGTGCCAGCAGCCCCAGGACTAGCGGGATAGGGCTGGAGACCCAGTACTTC
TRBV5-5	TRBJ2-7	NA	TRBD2	CASSLMGTSSYEQYF	TGTGCCAGCAGCTTGATGGGGACTAGCTCCTACGAGCAGTACTTC
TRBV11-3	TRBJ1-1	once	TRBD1	CASSFGYRGSSTEAFF	TGTGCCAGCAGCTTTGGATACAGGGGATCTAGCACTGAAGCTTTCTTT
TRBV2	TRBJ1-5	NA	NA	CASSEDRAGQPQHF	TGTGCCAGCAGTGAAGACAGGGCGGGACAGCCCCAGCATTTT
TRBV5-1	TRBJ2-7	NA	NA	CASSLGPGSYEQYF	TGCGCCAGCAGCTTGGGTCCGGGCTCCTACGAGCAGTACTTC
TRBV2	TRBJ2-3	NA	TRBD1	CASSYTGEDTQYF	TGTGCCAGCAGTTATACAGGGGAAGATACGCAGTATTTT
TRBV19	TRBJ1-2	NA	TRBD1	CASSQRRGTGYTF	TGTGCCAGTAGTCAACGCAGGGGGACTGGCTACACCTTC
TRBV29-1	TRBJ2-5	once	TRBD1	CSTGQGEETQYF	TGCAGCACCGGACAGGGTGAAGAGACCCAGTACTTC
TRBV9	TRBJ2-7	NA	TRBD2	CASSTSSLAGAYEQYF	TGTGCCAGCAGCACTAGCTCTCTAGCGGGAGCCTACGAGCAGTACTTC
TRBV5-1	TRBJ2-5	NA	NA	CASSLGPAEETQYF	TGCGCCAGCAGCTTAGGTCCAGCGGAAGAGACCCAGTACTTC
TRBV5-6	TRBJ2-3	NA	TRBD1	CASRHRGRTDTQYF	TGTGCCAGCAGGCACAGGGGGCGAACAGATACGCAGTATTTT
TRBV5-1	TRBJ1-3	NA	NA	CASSLVPSSGNTIYF	TGCGCCAGCAGCTTGGTTCCCAGCTCTGGAAACACCATATATTTT
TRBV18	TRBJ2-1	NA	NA	CASSPRQGPVELAGNNEQFF	TGTGCCAGCTCACCAAGACAGGGGCCTGTAGAGCTAGCGGGGAACAATGAGCAGTTCTTC
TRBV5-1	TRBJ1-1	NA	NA	CASSRDGVRNTEAFF	TGCGCCAGCAGCCGGGATGGCGTCCGGAACACTGAAGCTTTCTTT
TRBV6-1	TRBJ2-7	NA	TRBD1	CASSGRGQDSSYEQYF	TGTGCCAGCAGTGGTAGGGGACAGGACAGCTCCTACGAGCAGTACTTC
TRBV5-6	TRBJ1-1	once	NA	CASSRGASVGNTEAFF	TGTGCCAGCAGCAGGGGCGCCTCCGTTGGGAACACTGAAGCTTTCTTT
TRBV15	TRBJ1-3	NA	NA	CATSRDRVPSVSYF	TGTGCCACCAGCAGAGATAGAGTACCTTCTGTCTCATATTTT
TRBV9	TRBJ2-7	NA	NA	CASSVTGTASSYEQYF	TGTGCCAGCAGCGTTACCGGGACTGCTAGCTCCTACGAGCAGTACTTC
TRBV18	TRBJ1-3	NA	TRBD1	CASSLLGPGPWDRGDPHSGNTIYF	TGTGCCAGCTCACTCCTGGGCCCGGGGCCCTGGGACAGGGGCGATCCTCACTCTGGAAACACCATATATTTT
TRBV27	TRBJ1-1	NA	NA	CASSFQGIGAEAFF	TGTGCCAGCAGTTTCCAGGGGATTGGCGCTGAAGCTTTCTTT
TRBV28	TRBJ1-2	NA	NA	CASNTLGGGGYTF	TGTGCCAGCAATACACTCGGGGGTGGTGGCTACACCTTC
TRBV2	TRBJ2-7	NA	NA	CANRRAYFYEQYF	TGTGCCAATCGACGGGCGTATTTTTACGAGCAGTACTTC
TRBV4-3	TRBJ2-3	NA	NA	CASSQSPRGASTDTQYF	TGCGCCAGCAGCCAAAGCCCAAGGGGTGCTAGCACAGATACGCAGTATTTT
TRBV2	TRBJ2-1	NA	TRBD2	CASGAGVAQFF	TGTGCCAGCGGAGCGGGAGTTGCGCAGTTCTTC
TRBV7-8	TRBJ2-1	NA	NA	CASSFTSRNEQFF	TGTGCCAGCAGCTTTACTAGCCGCAATGAGCAGTTCTTC
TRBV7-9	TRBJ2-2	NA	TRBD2	CASSRRLAENTGELFF	TGTGCCAGCAGTCGACGACTAGCGGAGAACACCGGGGAGCTGTTTTTT
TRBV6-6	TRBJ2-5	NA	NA	CASSIRDSEPRETQYF	TGTGCCAGCAGTATACGAGACAGCGAACCACGAGAGACCCAGTACTTC
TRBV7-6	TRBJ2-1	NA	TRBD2	CASSPSGLAGEKQFF	TGTGCCAGCAGCCCAAGTGGGCTAGCGGGAGAAAAGCAGTTCTTC
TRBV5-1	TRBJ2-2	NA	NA	CASSLGKTNTGELFF	TGCGCCAGCAGCTTGGGAAAGACGAACACCGGGGAGCTGTTTTTT
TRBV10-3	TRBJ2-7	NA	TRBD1	CAISENPMTGDEQYF	TGTGCCATCAGTGAGAATCCCATGACAGGGGACGAGCAGTACTTC
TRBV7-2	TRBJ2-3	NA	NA	CASSPDRTSTDTQYF	TGTGCCAGCAGTCCAGACAGAACTTCCACAGATACGCAGTATTTT
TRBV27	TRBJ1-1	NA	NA	CASSLLSRLGNTEAFF	TGTGCCAGCAGTTTATTGAGCAGATTGGGAAACACTGAAGCTTTCTTT
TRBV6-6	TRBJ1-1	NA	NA	CASSTGYRANTEAFF	TGTGCCAGCAGTACTGGGTACAGGGCGAACACTGAAGCTTTCTTT
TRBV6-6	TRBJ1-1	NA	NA	CASSSGPNTEAFF	TGTGCCAGCAGTTCCGGGCCGAACACTGAAGCTTTCTTT
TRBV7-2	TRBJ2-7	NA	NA	CASSLVGGPSYEQYF	TGTGCCAGCAGCTTAGTGGGGGGGCCTTCCTACGAGCAGTACTTC
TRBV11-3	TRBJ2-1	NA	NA	CASSLDLGDEQFF	TGTGCCAGCAGCTTAGATTTGGGCGATGAGCAGTTCTTC
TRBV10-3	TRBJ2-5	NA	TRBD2	CAISDPGGRETQYF	TGTGCCATCAGCGACCCGGGGGGAAGGGAGACCCAGTACTTC
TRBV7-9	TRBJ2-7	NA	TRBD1	CASSWTGLAGQYF	TGTGCCAGCAGCTGGACAGGGCTAGCTGGGCAGTACTTC
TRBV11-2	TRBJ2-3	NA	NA	CASSLDERTIADTQYF	TGTGCCAGCAGCTTAGATGAGAGGACAATTGCCGATACGCAGTATTTT
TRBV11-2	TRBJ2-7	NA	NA	CASSLVPKITYEQYF	TGTGCCAGCAGCTTAGTTCCGAAAATAACCTACGAGCAGTACTTC
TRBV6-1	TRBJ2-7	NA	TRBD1	CASTGQGSYEQYF	TGTGCCAGCACGGGACAGGGGTCCTACGAGCAGTACTTC
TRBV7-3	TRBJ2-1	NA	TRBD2	CASSFGGSSYNEQFF	TGTGCCAGCAGCTTCGGGGGGAGCTCCTACAATGAGCAGTTCTTC
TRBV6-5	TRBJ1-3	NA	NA	CASKGAGNTIYF	TGTGCCAGCAAAGGGGCTGGAAACACCATATATTTT
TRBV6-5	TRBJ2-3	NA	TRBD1	CASSYRTGISTDTQYF	TGTGCCAGCAGTTACCGGACAGGGATTAGCACAGATACGCAGTATTTT
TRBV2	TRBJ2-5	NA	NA	CASGGAGVWETQYF	TGTGCCTCCGGGGGCGCAGGAGTGTGGGAGACCCAGTACTTC
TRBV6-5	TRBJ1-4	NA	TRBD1	CASSSGQQNEKLFF	TGTGCCAGCAGCTCGGGACAGCAGAATGAAAAACTGTTTTTT
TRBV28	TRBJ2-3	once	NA	CASSSPSALLTDTQYF	TGTGCCAGCAGTTCCCCTAGCGCCCTCCTCACAGATACGCAGTATTTT
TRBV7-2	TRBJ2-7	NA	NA	CASSADRVGGRPYEQYF	TGTGCCAGCAGCGCAGACAGGGTCGGGGGGAGACCCTACGAGCAGTACTTC
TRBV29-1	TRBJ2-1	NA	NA	CSVRSGEQFF	TGCAGCGTTAGATCGGGTGAGCAGTTCTTC
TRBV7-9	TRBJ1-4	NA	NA	CASSYLSRGLLFF	TGTGCCAGCAGTTACCTATCGAGGGGGTTGCTGTTTTTT
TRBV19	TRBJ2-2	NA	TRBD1	CASSNQGVTGELFF	TGTGCCAGTAGTAACCAGGGGGTAACCGGGGAGCTGTTTTTT
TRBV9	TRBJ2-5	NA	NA	CASSVTGAGGQETQYF	TGTGCCAGCAGCGTAACGGGGGCAGGTGGGCAAGAGACCCAGTACTTC
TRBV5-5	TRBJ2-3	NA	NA	CASSLTPPGPGGTDTQYF	TGTGCCAGCAGCTTGACCCCTCCGGGCCCCGGAGGCACAGATACGCAGTATTTT
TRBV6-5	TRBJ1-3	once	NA	CASSLLGRRAGNTIYF	TGTGCCAGCAGTTTATTAGGGCGCAGAGCTGGAAACACCATATATTTT
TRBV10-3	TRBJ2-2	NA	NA	CAIRRTANTGELFF	TGTGCCATCAGGCGGACAGCGAACACCGGGGAGCTGTTTTTT